The clone carrying this T cell receptor (beta chain) was recorded a few times. This entry is derived from a study of blood T cell repertoires in COVID-19. Only in-frame clones appear in the TCRdb table, and some are missing; sequencing was by immunoSEQ multiplex PCR. The sample lists roughly 69,000 clones; approximately 87% were seen once. This CDR3 has 17 residues. Germline V gene lookup returns CDR1 SGHDT and CDR2 YYEEEE. V was pared by 4 bases and J by 4 bases, with 18 bases between. This chain uses TRBV5-6 with TRBJ1-6, with a tentative D call TRBD1 (6 bases). The origin of this receptor is a man between 50 and 59 years old with active COVID-19. The specimen was peripheral blood. CDR3 residues: CASSGATPGDYNSPLHF. DNA of the CDR3: TGTGCCAGCAGCGGCGCGACACCAGGGGATTATAATTCACCCCTCCACTTT.